Listed here are 3 T cell receptor beta chains from one sample, sequenced in a study of naive and memory T cell subsets. Two oligonucleotides, mixed equimolar, formed the beta constant-region primer covering TRBC1 and TRBC2. The ligated cDNA underwent four PCR rounds using SP2 and nested alpha and beta constant-region primers. TCRdb ran MiXCR on the UMI-ligation and nested PCR reads and lists one entry per CDR3 protein. The sample has more than 100,000 distinct CDR3 sequences; 36% are singletons. The source material was central memory CD4+ T cells from blood. These receptors were taken from a human donor in good health.

V is TRBV12-3 or TRBV12-4 and J is TRBJ1-5, with D unresolved. V lost 2 bases and J 1 base, leaving 12 bases between the germline ends. This CDR3 contains 16 residues. The CDR3 bases are TGTGCCAGCAGTTTATCGTACGGGGAAAGCAATCAGCCCCAGCATTTT. It codes for CASSLSYGESNQPQHF.

The V and J genes are TRBV7-2 and TRBJ2-6; D might be TRBD2 (7 bases). The germline V gene has CDR1 SGHTA and CDR2 FQGNSA. The germline V and J ends were trimmed by 8 bases and 0 bases, with 14 bases remaining between them. CDR3 length: 16 amino acids. The CDR3 DNA is TGTGCCAGCCCTCGGGGGGCTAACTCTGGGGCCAACGTCCTGACTTTC. Translated, it gives CASPRGANSGANVLTF.

This clonotype came up many times. The CDR3 protein is CSARGGRQGANEQFF. The CDR3 DNA is TGCAGTGCTAGGGGAGGAAGACAGGGGGCCAATGAGCAGTTCTTC. The V gene is TRBV20-1, the J gene TRBJ2-1; 10 nucleotides line up with TRBD1. Germline assignment: CDR1 DFQATT and CDR2 SNEGSKA (reference sequence). The CDR3 contains 15 residues. V shed 3 bases and J 6 bases; nucleotides not matched to a gene: 8.